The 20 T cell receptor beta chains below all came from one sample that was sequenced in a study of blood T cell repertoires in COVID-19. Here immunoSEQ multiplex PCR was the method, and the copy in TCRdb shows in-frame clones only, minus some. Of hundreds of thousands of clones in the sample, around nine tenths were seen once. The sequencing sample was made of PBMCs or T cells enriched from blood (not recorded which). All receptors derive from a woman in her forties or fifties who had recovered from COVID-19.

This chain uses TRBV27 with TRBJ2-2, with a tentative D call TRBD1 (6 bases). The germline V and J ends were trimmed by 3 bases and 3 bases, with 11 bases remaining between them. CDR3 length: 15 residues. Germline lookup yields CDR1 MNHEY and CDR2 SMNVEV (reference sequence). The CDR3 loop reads CASSFYHRDTGELFF. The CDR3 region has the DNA TGTGCCAGCAGTTTCTATCACAGGGACACCGGGGAGCTGTTTTTT.

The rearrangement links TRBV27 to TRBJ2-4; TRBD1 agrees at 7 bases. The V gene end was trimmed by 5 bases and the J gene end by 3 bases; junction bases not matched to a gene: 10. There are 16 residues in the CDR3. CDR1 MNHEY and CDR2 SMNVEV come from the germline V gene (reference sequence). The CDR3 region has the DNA TGTGCCAGCAGTGACGCCGGGACAGCTAACAAAAACATTCAGTACTTC. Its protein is CASSDAGTANKNIQYF.

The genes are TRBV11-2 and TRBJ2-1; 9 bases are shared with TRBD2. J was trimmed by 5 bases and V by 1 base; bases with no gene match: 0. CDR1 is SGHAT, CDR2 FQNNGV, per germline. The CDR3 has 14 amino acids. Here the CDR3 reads CASSLGLADNEQFF. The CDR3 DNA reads TGTGCCAGCAGCTTAGGACTAGCGGACAATGAGCAGTTCTTC.

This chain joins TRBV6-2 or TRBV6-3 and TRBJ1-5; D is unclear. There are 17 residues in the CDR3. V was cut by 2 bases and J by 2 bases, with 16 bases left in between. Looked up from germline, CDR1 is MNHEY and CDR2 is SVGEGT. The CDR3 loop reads CASSYDSSQGGNQPQHF. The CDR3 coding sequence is TGTGCCAGCAGTTACGATTCCTCCCAAGGAGGCAATCAGCCCCAGCATTTT.

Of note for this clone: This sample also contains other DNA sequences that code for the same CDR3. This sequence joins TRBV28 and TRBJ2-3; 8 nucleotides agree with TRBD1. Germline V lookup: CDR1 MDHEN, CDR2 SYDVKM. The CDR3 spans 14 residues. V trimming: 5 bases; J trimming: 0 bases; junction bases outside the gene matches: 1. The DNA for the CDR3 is TGTGCCAGCAGTACAGGGGGAAGCACAGATACGCAGTATTTT. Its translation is CASSTGGSTDTQYF.

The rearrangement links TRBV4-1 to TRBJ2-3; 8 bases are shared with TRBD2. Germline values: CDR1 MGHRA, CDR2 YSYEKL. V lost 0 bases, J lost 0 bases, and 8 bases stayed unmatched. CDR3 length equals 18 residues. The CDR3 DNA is TGCGCCAGCAGCCAAGAGGCGGATAGCGGGGCTAGCACAGATACGCAGTATTTT. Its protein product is CASSQEADSGASTDTQYF.

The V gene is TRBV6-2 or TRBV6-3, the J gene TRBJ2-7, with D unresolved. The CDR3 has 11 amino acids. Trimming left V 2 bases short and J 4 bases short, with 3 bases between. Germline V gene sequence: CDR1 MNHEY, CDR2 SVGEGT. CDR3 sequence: CASSYRYEQYF. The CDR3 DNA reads TGTGCCAGCAGTTACCGTTACGAGCAGTACTTC.

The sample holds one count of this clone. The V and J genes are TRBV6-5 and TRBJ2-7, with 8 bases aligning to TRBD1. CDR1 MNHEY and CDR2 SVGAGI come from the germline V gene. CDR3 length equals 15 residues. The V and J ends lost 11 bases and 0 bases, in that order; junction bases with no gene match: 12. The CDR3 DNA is TGTGCCTCACGCAGAGGCAGGGGGCCCTCCTACGAGCAGTACTTC. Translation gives CASRRGRGPSYEQYF.

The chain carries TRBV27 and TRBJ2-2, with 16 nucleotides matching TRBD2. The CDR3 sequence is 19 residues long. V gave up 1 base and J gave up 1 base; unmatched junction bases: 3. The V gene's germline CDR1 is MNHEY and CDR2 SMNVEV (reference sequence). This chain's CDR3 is CASSLWGLAGGLNTGELFF. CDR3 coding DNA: TGTGCCAGCAGTTTATGGGGACTAGCGGGAGGGCTGAACACCGGGGAGCTGTTTTTT.

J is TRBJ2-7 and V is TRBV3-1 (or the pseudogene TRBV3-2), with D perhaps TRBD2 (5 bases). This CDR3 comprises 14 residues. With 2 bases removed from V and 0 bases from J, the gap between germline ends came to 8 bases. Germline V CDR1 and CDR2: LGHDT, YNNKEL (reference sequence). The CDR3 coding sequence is TGTGCCAGCAGCCAAAGCCGGGACTCCTACGAGCAGTACTTC. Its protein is CASSQSRDSYEQYF.

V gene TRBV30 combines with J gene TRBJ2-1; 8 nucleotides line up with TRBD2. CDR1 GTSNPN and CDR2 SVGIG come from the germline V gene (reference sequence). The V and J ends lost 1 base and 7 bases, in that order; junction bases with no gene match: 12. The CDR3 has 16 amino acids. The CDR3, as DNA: TGTGCCTGGAGTGCCATCGGGACTAGTAGAAATAATGAGCAGTTCTTC. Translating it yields CAWSAIGTSRNNEQFF. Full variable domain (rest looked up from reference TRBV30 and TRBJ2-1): SQTIHQWPATLVQPVGSPLSLECTVEGTSNPNLYWYRQAAGRGLQLLFYSVGIGQISSEVPQNLSASRPQDRQFILSSKKLLLSDSGFYLCAWSAIGTSRNNEQFFGPGTRLTVL.

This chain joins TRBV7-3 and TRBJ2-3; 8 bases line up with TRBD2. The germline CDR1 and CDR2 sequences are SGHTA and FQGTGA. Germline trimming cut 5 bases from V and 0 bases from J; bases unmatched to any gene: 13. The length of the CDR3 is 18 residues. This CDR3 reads CASSPMGLDAPSTDTQYF. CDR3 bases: TGTGCCAGCAGCCCGATGGGACTAGATGCCCCTAGCACAGATACGCAGTATTTT.

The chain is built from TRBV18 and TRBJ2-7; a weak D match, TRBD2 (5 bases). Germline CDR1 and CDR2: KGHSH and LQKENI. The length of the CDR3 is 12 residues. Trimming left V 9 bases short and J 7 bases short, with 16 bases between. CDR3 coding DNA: TGTGCCAGTCGGGATTTCTTACAGGAGCAGTACTTC. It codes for CASRDFLQEQYF.

The CDR3 nucleotides read TGTGCCAGCTCAAGGGACAGGGGCACAGATACGCAGTATTTT. Amino acids: CASSRDRGTDTQYF. The chain joins TRBV18 to TRBJ2-3, with TRBD1 identical over 9 bases. Trimming at V came to 5 bases and at J to 1 base, leaving 1 base not matched to a gene. Per the germline V gene, CDR1 is KGHSH and CDR2 is LQKENI. The CDR3 covers 14 residues.

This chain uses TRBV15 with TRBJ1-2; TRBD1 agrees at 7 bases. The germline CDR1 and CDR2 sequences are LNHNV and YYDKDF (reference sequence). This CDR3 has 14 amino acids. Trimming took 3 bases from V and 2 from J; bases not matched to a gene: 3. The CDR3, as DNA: TGTGCCACCAGCAGGCCGGGACAGAACTATGGCTACACCTTC. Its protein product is CATSRPGQNYGYTF. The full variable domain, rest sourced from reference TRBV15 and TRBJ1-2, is DAMVIQNPRYQVTQFGKPVTLSCSQTLNHNVMYWYQQKSSQAPKLLFHYYDKDFNNEADTPDNFQSRRPNTSFCFLDIRSPGLGDTAMYLCATSRPGQNYGYTFGSGTRLTVV.

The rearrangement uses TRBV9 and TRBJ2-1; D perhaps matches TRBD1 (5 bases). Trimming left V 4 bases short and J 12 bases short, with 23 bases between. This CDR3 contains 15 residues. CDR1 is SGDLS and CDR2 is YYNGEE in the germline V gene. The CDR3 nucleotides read TGTGCCAGCAGCCCATCGTCAGGGCGTAAGGGTGGGCAGTTCTTC. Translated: CASSPSSGRKGGQFF.

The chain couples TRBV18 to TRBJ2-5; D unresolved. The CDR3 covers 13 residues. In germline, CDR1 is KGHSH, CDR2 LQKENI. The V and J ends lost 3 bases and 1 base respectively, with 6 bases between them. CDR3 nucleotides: TGTGCCAGCTCACCCTCAGTCCAAGAGACCCAGTACTTC. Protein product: CASSPSVQETQYF.

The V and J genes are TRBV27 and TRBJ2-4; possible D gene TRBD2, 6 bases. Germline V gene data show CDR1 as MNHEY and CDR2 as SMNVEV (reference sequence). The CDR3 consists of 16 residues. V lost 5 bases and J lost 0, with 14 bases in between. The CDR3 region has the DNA TGTGCCAGCAGTGCCCGGGAGCCCCTAGCCAAAAACATTCAGTACTTC. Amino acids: CASSAREPLAKNIQYF.

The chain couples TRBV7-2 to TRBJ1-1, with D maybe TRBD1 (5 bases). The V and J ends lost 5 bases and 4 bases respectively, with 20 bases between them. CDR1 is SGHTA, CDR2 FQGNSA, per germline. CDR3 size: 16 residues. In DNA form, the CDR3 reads TGTGCCAGCAGCCGGACGCGTTGGGGCCGAGGCACTGAAGCTTTCTTT. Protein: CASSRTRWGRGTEAFF.

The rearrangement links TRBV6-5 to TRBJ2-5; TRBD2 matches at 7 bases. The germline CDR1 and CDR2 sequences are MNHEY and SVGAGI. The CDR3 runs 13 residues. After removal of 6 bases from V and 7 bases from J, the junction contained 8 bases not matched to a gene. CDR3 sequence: CASSPGTTVTQYF. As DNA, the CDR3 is TGTGCCAGCAGCCCCGGGACTACGGTGACCCAGTACTTC.